This TCR beta chain was profiled in a study of blood T cell repertoires in COVID-19. About the research overall: The United States, Italy and Spain provided the acute and convalescent COVID-19 samples. The cDNA or gDNA used as material had been derived from T cells, B-cell-depleted T cells, or PBMCs.

Participants reported their clinical history, and cohort assignment relied on those reports. Libraries were prepared by immunoSEQ multiplex PCR; TCRdb keeps only in-frame clonotypes and omits some of them. The sample includes a few hundred thousand clones, roughly four fifths of them seen just once. CDR1 is SGHTA and CDR2 is FQGNSA in the germline V gene. The CDR3 contains 14 residues. With V trimmed by 6 bases and J by 6 bases, 10 bases remained unmatched. The V call is TRBV7-2, the J call TRBJ2-7; 8 nucleotides agree with TRBD2. The TCR sequence derives from a woman in her forties or fifties who had recovered from COVID-19. Sequencing input: PBMCs or T cells enriched from blood (not recorded which). For the CDR3, the DNA is TGTGCCAGCAGGCCCGGGAGGGCTTTCGGCGAGCAGTACTTC. Translating gives CASRPGRAFGEQYF. The full variable domain, in which reference TRBV7-2 and TRBJ2-7 provide the parts outside the CDR3, is GAGVSQSPSNKVTEKGKDVELRCDPISGHTALYWYRQSLGQGLEFLIYFQGNSAPDKSGLPSDRFSAERTGGSVSTLTIQRTQQEDSAVYLCASRPGRAFGEQYFGPGTRLTVT.